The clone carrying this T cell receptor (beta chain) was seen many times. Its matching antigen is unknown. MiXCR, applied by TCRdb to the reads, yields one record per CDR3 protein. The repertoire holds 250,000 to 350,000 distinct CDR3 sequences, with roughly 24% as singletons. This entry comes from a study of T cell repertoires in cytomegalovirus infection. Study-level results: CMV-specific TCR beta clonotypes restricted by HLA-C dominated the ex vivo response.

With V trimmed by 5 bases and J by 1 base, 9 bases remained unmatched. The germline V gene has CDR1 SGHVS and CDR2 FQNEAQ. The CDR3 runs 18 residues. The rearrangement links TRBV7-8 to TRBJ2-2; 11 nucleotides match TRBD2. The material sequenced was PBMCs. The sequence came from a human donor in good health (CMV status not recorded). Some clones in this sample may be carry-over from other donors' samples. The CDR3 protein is CASSTRLAGHKNTGELFF. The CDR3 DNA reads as TGTGCCAGCAGCACCAGACTAGCGGGACATAAGAACACCGGGGAGCTGTTTTTT.